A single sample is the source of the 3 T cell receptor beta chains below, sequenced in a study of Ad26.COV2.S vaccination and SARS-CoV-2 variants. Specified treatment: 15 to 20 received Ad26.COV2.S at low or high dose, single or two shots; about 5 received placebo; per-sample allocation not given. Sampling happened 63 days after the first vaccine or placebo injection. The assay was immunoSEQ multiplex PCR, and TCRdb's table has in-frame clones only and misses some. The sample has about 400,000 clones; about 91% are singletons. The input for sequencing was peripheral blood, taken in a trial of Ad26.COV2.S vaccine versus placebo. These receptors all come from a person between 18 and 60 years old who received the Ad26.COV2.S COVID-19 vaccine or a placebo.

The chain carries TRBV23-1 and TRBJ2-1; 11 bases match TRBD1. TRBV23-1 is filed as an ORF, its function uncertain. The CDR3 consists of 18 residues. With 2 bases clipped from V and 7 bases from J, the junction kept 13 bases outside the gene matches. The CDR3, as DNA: TGCGCCAGCAGTCAACGGGACAGGGGGAGCGGGAGACGGAATGAGCAGTTCTTC. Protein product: CASSQRDRGSGRRNEQFF.

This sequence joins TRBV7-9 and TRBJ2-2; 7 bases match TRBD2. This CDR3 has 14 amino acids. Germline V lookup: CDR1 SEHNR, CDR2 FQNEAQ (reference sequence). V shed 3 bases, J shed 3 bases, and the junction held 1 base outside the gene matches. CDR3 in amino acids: CASSLGRDTGELFF. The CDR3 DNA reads TGTGCCAGCAGCTTGGGGAGGGACACCGGGGAGCTGTTTTTT. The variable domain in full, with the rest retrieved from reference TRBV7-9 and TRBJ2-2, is DTGVSQNPRHKITKRGQNVTFRCDPISEHNRLYWYRQTLGQGPEFLTYFQNEAQLEKSRLLSDRFSAERPKGSFSTLEIQRTEQGDSAMYLCASSLGRDTGELFFGEGSRLTVL.

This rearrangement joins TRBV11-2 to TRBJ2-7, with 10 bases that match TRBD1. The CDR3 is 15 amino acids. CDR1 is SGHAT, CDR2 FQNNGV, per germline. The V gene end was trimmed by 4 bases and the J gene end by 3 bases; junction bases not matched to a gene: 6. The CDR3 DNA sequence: TGTGCCAGCAGCTCCCTCCGGGACAGGGGCTACGAGCAGTACTTC. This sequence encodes CASSSLRDRGYEQYF.